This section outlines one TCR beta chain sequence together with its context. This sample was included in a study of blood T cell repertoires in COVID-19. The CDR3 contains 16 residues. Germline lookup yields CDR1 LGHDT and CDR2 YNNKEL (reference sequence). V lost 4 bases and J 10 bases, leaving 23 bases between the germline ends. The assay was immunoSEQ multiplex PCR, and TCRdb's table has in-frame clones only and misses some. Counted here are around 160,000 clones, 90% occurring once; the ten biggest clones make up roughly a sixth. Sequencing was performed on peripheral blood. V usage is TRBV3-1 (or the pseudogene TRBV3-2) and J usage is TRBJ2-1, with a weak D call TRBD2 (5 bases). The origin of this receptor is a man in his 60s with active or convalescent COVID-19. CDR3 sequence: CASSPRYVSGINEQFF. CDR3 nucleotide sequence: TGTGCCAGCAGCCCCCGTTATGTCAGCGGAATAAACGAGCAGTTCTTC.